These 9 T cell receptor beta chains share one sample of origin, sequenced in a study of CD8 T cells in Susac syndrome (dated by TCRdb to the late 2010s). Libraries were prepared through the immunoSEQ multiplex PCR assay. RNA was extracted using the RNeasy kit, and roughly 0.45 to 1 microgram was reverse transcribed with random hexamers. Clones were called with MiXCR by TCRdb after fastp trimmed the public reads at Q25, and only in-frame beta chains were retained. Duplicate CDR3 protein sequences are folded into a single record with the most common DNA and genes. The sample profile shows approximately 300,000 distinct CDR3 sequences; 65% to 90% of them were found once. The top ten hold around 0.21% of the sample. The sequencing input was CD8+ T cells from PBMCs. These receptors were taken from a human donor with multiple sclerosis.

The genes are TRBV5-6 and TRBJ2-7, with 9 bases fitting TRBD2. Germline lookup yields CDR1 SGHDT and CDR2 YYEEEE. The CDR3 is 17 amino acids. Unmatched junction bases numbered 19, after V lost 5 bases and J lost 7 bases. The CDR3 is CASRLKIAGEGLGEQYF. CDR3 coding DNA: TGTGCCAGCAGGTTAAAGATAGCGGGAGAGGGCTTGGGGGAGCAGTACTTC.

This chain links TRBV27 with TRBJ1-1; TRBD1 is a possible D gene (5 bases). Per germline, CDR1 MNHEY and CDR2 SMNVEV (reference sequence). This CDR3 has 12 amino acids. V dropped 2 bases and J dropped 10 bases, with 11 bases sitting between them. The CDR3, as DNA: TGTGCCAGCAGTTTACGGGGGGGTCGAGCTTTCTTT. The encoded protein is CASSLRGGRAFF.

The chain joins TRBV27 to TRBJ2-6; 8 bases are a match to TRBD1. The CDR3 consists of 17 residues. Looked up from germline, CDR1 is MNHEY and CDR2 is SMNVEV (reference sequence). The V and J ends lost 2 bases and 1 base, in that order; junction bases with no gene match: 4. CDR3 amino acids: CASSLSYRGSGANVLTF. In DNA, the CDR3 is TGTGCCAGCAGTTTAAGCTACAGGGGGTCTGGGGCCAACGTCCTGACTTTC.

V gene TRBV24-1 combines with J gene TRBJ2-2, with no clear D. V lost 4 bases and J lost 0, with 14 bases in between. The CDR3 consists of 17 residues. The germline V gene has CDR1 KGHDR and CDR2 SFDVKD. The CDR3 loop reads CATSDPVKGSNTGELFF. CDR3 nucleotide sequence: TGTGCCACCAGTGACCCCGTGAAGGGTTCGAACACCGGGGAGCTGTTTTTT.

The chain has TRBV7-2 and TRBJ1-1; D is undetermined. V was shortened by 0 bases and J by 8 bases, with 10 bases between the two germline ends. CDR1 is SGHTA, CDR2 FQGNSA, per germline. This CDR3 is 13 amino acids long. The CDR3 protein is CASSLAMQREAFF. CDR3 in DNA: TGTGCCAGCAGCTTAGCGATGCAGCGGGAAGCTTTCTTT.

The CDR3 reads CASSLGSSATTGELFF. CDR3 bases: TGTGCCAGCAGCTTAGGGTCTAGCGCAACCACCGGGGAGCTGTTTTTT. V usage is TRBV13 and J usage is TRBJ2-2; a possible D gene is TRBD2 (6 bases). Germline V gene data show CDR1 as PRHDT and CDR2 as FYEKMQ (reference sequence). The CDR3 extends over 16 amino acids. V lost 0 bases to trimming and J lost 4 bases, with 12 bases between them.

The CDR3 loop reads CASSLTGDRYSPLHF. CDR3 sequence (DNA): TGTGCCAGCAGCTTGACAGGAGACAGATATTCACCCCTCCACTTT. The chain recombines TRBV7-9 with TRBJ1-6; tentatively, D is TRBD1 (6 bases). V lost 3 bases, J lost 8 bases, and 14 bases lay in between. This CDR3 contains 15 residues. CDR1 and CDR2 (germline): SEHNR, FQNEAQ (reference sequence).

The chain carries TRBV7-9 and TRBJ2-7; perhaps TRBD2 as D (5 bases). V lost 5 bases and J lost 0, with 17 bases in between. The length of the CDR3 is 16 residues. Germline CDR1 is SEHNR and CDR2 is FQNEAQ (reference sequence). The CDR3 sequence: CASSHPGLSSSYEQYF. CDR3 DNA sequence: TGTGCCAGCAGCCACCCCGGACTGTCGAGCTCCTACGAGCAGTACTTC.

V and J are TRBV7-8 and TRBJ2-1, with D possibly TRBD2 on 5 matching bases. Trimming stripped 4 bases from V and 3 bases from J, with 19 bases between. CDR3 size: 17 residues. CDR1 is SGHVS, CDR2 FQNEAQ, per germline. The CDR3 loop reads CASSSTGIAVGYNEQFF. The CDR3 nucleotides read TGTGCCAGCAGCTCGACCGGGATAGCCGTCGGCTACAATGAGCAGTTCTTC. The full variable domain, rest sourced from reference TRBV7-8 and TRBJ2-1, is GAGVSQSPRYKVAKRGQDVALRCDPISGHVSLFWYQQALGQGPEFLTYFQNEAQLDKSGLPSDRFFAERPEGSVSTLKIQRTQQEDSAVYLCASSSTGIAVGYNEQFFGPGTRLTVL.